A single sample gave rise to the 18 T cell receptor beta chains below, sequenced in a study of beta chain features in type 1 diabetes. The study reverse transcribed the entire isolated RNA, so it sequenced expressed TCRB transcripts. TCRdb's copy holds only in-frame clones and misses some; the assay was immunoSEQ multiplex PCR. The table includes roughly 230,000 clones, 9% to 10% detected once. The sequencing sample was made of naive CD4+ T cells from blood. The receptors were gathered from a woman aged 18-29 years in good health.

This clone was counted only a few times. The J gene is TRBJ1-1, the V gene TRBV5-4; TRBD1 matches 9 bases. CDR3 length equals 15 residues. The V and J ends lost 4 bases and 1 base, in that order; junction bases with no gene match: 5. Germline V gives CDR1 SGHNT, CDR2 YYREEE (reference sequence). This chain's CDR3 is CASSTRTGANTEAFF. In DNA, the CDR3 is TGTGCCAGCAGCACCCGGACAGGGGCGAACACTGAAGCTTTCTTT.

This clone appeared a few times. The chain joins TRBV28 to TRBJ2-2, with 7 bases identical to TRBD2. V trimming: 7 bases; J trimming: 4 bases; junction bases outside the gene matches: 6. This CDR3 has 14 residues. Germline CDR1 is MDHEN and CDR2 is SYDVKM. The CDR3 reads CASTSGGGTGELFF. The CDR3 DNA is TGTGCCAGCACGTCGGGGGGAGGCACCGGGGAGCTGTTTTTT.

The table lists this clone with many counts. The chain links TRBV30 to TRBJ2-7; D may be TRBD1 (6 bases). Germline-derived CDR1 and CDR2 are GTSNPN and SVGIG (reference sequence). The ends were cut back, 7 bases at V and 5 bases at J, with 12 bases in the middle. This CDR3 spans 11 amino acids. CDR3 amino acids: CAFHRAHEQYF. The CDR3 nucleotides are TGTGCCTTCCACAGGGCCCACGAGCAGTACTTC.

The chain combines TRBV7-9 with TRBJ2-7, with D possibly being TRBD2 (5 bases). CDR3 length: 13 amino acids. Germline lookup yields CDR1 SEHNR and CDR2 FQNEAQ (reference sequence). V lost 2 bases, J lost 5 bases, and 10 bases lay in between. The CDR3 protein is CASSLPSSDEQYF. CDR3 sequence (DNA): TGTGCCAGCAGCTTACCTAGCTCAGACGAGCAGTACTTC.

The genes are TRBV27 and TRBJ2-7; 9 bases match TRBD1. Germline values: CDR1 MNHEY, CDR2 SMNVEV (reference sequence). The CDR3 contains 18 residues. With 4 bases clipped from V and 0 bases from J, the junction kept 13 bases outside the gene matches. Written as DNA, the CDR3 is TGTGCCAGCAGTTCCCGGGACAGGGTTTCGGCCCGCTCCTACGAGCAGTACTTC. It encodes CASSSRDRVSARSYEQYF.

The chain has TRBV5-1 and TRBJ2-6; TRBD2 agrees at 7 bases. In germline, CDR1 is SGHRS, CDR2 YFSETQ. V gave up 3 bases and J gave up 1 base; unmatched junction bases: 4. The CDR3 is made up of 16 amino acids. The CDR3 loop reads CASSSGEGSGANVLTF. CDR3 bases: TGCGCCAGCAGCTCGGGGGAGGGGTCTGGGGCCAACGTCCTGACTTTC.

This clone was observed a handful of times. The V call is TRBV2, the J call TRBJ2-4; TRBD1 agrees at 10 bases. CDR3 length: 14 residues. Germline V gives CDR1 SNHLY, CDR2 FYNNEI. V was pared by 6 bases and J by 1 base, with 0 bases of the junction left unmatched. The CDR3 DNA follows: TGTGCCAGCAGGGGACAGGGGGCCAAAAACATTCAGTACTTC. This codes for CASRGQGAKNIQYF.

This clone has only a few counts. This chain uses TRBV7-2 with TRBJ2-3; 9 positions agree with TRBD2. This CDR3 contains 16 residues. Per the germline V gene, CDR1 is SGHTA and CDR2 is FQGNSA. V gave up 6 bases and J gave up 3 bases; unmatched junction bases: 10. CDR3: CASRDGGRAATDTQYF. The CDR3 DNA reads TGTGCCAGCAGAGATGGCGGGAGGGCCGCGACAGATACGCAGTATTTT. The variable domain in full, with the rest retrieved from reference TRBV7-2 and TRBJ2-3, is GAGVSQSPSNKVTEKGKDVELRCDPISGHTALYWYRQSLGQGLEFLIYFQGNSAPDKSGLPSDRFSAERTGGSVSTLTIQRTQQEDSAVYLCASRDGGRAATDTQYFGPGTRLTVL.

This clone was observed a handful of times. The rearrangement uses TRBV7-2 and TRBJ2-1; 7 positions match TRBD1. J lost 9 bases, V lost 5 bases, and 13 bases had no gene match. The CDR3 extends over 15 amino acids. The V gene's germline CDR1 is SGHTA and CDR2 FQGNSA. The CDR3 sequence is CASSSRGGLNREQFF. CDR3 sequence (DNA): TGTGCCAGCAGCAGTAGAGGGGGCTTAAACCGTGAGCAGTTCTTC.

The chain links TRBV6-5 to TRBJ2-5; weak D call: TRBD2 (6 bases). The germline V gene has CDR1 MNHEY and CDR2 SVGAGI. V lost 6 bases to trimming and J lost 5 bases, with 16 bases between them. This CDR3 comprises 14 residues. Here the CDR3 reads CASRPGRGGETQYF. The CDR3 coding sequence is TGTGCCAGCAGACCCGGAAGGGGAGGTGAGACCCAGTACTTC.

This clone was observed a few times. J is TRBJ1-5 and V is TRBV4-1, with D possibly TRBD1 on 6 matching bases. Trimming stripped 1 base from V and 5 bases from J, with 21 bases between. Per the germline V gene, CDR1 is MGHRA and CDR2 is YSYEKL. This CDR3 comprises 18 residues. CDR3 coding DNA: TGCGCCAGCAGCCAAGTAATCAAATTAGGGGGAAGGGATCAGCCCCAGCATTTT. Translating gives CASSQVIKLGGRDQPQHF.

The V and J genes are TRBV5-1 and TRBJ2-4; tentatively, D is TRBD2 (6 bases). This CDR3 is 13 amino acids long. Germline CDR1 is SGHRS and CDR2 is YFSETQ. The V gene lost 6 bases and the J gene lost 6 bases, with 13 bases spanning the gap. CDR3 loop: CASKPGSGNIQYF. The CDR3, as DNA: TGCGCCAGCAAACCCGGGAGCGGAAACATTCAGTACTTC. Looking up the rest from reference TRBV5-1 and TRBJ2-4 gives the full variable domain: KAGVTQTPRYLIKTRGQQVTLSCSPISGHRSVSWYQQTPGQGLQFLFEYFSETQRNKGNFPGRFSGRQFSNSRSEMNVSTLELGDSALYLCASKPGSGNIQYFGAGTRLSVL.

The gene calls are TRBV6-5 and TRBJ2-7; D gene ambiguous. CDR1 and CDR2 (germline): MNHEY, SVGAGI. The CDR3 runs 13 residues. Trimming took off 0 bases at V and 6 bases at J, with 9 bases between the two ends. The CDR3 here is CASSYSTHGEQYF. CDR3 bases: TGTGCCAGCAGTTACTCGACTCATGGCGAGCAGTACTTC.

The rearrangement links TRBV29-1 to TRBJ1-1, with TRBD1 identical over 10 bases. Per the germline V gene, CDR1 is SQVTM and CDR2 is ANQGSEA. The length of the CDR3 is 14 residues. The V segment lost 4 bases and the J segment 7 bases; nucleotides outside the gene matches: 9. The CDR3 DNA sequence: TGCAGCGTTGCCGACCCGGGACAGGGGAATGAAGCTTTCTTT. It translates to CSVADPGQGNEAFF.

The CDR3 region has the DNA TGTGCCACCCGCCCACCTACTAACTATGGCTACACCTTC. Its translation is CATRPPTNYGYTF. The chain has TRBV10-3 and TRBJ1-2, with D hard to call. Germline V gene lookup returns CDR1 ENHRY and CDR2 SYGVKD. The germline V and J ends were trimmed by 10 bases and 0 bases, with 12 bases remaining between them. The CDR3 covers 13 residues.

This clone was detected only a few times. The chain couples TRBV5-1 to TRBJ2-2; D may be TRBD1 (6 bases). The CDR3 runs 15 residues. The germline V gene has CDR1 SGHRS and CDR2 YFSETQ. The V end lost 0 bases, the J end lost 2 bases, and 8 bases lay between the germline ends. The CDR3 region has the DNA TGCGCCAGCAGCTTGGGGACAGCCAACACCGGGGAGCTGTTTTTT. Translating it yields CASSLGTANTGELFF.

The table lists this clone with a few counts. This rearrangement joins TRBV7-2 to TRBJ1-1; D remains ambiguous. Looked up from germline, CDR1 is SGHTA and CDR2 is FQGNSA. The CDR3 sequence is 15 residues long. V was clipped by 3 bases and J by 1 base, with 12 bases between them. The CDR3 DNA is TGTGCCAGCAGCTTTCTTTTTGGGCAGAACACTGAAGCTTTCTTT. Translation: CASSFLFGQNTEAFF.

The sample holds a few counts of this clone. The chain carries TRBV18 and TRBJ1-1, with D hard to call. The V and J ends lost 3 bases and 1 base respectively, with 12 bases between them. The CDR3 runs to 15 residues. Germline CDR1 reads KGHSH; CDR2 reads LQKENI. CDR3 loop: CASSPAVKTNTEAFF. The CDR3 DNA sequence: TGTGCCAGCTCACCGGCGGTAAAAACGAACACTGAAGCTTTCTTT.